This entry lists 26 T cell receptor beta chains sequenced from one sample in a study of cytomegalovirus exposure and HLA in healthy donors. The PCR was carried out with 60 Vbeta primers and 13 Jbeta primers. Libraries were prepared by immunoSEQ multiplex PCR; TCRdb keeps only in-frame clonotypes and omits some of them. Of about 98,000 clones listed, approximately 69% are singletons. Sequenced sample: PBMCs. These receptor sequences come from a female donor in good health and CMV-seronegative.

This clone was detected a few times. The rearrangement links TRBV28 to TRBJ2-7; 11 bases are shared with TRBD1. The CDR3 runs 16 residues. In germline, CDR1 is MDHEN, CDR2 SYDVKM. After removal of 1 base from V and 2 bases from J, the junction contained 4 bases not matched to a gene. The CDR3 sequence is CASSLLGQGGTYEQYF. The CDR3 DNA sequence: TGTGCCAGCAGTTTATTGGGACAGGGGGGGACCTACGAGCAGTACTTC.

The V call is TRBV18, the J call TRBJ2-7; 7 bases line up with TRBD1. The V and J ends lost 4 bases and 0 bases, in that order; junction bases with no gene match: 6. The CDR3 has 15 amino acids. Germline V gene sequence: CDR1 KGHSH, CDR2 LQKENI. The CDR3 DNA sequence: TGTGCCAGCTCACGTGGACAGGCTAGCTCCTACGAGCAGTACTTC. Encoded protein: CASSRGQASSYEQYF.

The CDR3 DNA is TGTGCCAGCAGTTATGGTCGGGGTGGTGCTGGCTACACCTTC. It encodes CASSYGRGGAGYTF. The chain carries TRBV6-5 and TRBJ1-2; the D is unclear. Trimming took 3 bases from V and 7 from J, leaving 15 bases between them. Per germline, CDR1 MNHEY and CDR2 SVGAGI. This CDR3 has 14 residues.

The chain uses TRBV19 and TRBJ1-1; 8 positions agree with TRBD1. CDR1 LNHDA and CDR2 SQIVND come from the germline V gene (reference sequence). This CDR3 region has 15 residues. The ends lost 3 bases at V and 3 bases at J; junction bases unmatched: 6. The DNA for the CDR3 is TGTGCCAGTAGTATTTTCGGACAGGGCGACACTGAAGCTTTCTTT. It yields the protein CASSIFGQGDTEAFF.

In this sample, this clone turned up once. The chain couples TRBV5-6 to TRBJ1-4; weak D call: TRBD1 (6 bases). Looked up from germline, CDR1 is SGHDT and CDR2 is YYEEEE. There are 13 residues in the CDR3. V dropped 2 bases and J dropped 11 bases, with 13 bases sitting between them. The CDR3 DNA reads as TGTGCCAGCAGCTTAACAGGGTCGGGGAAACTGTTTTTT. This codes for CASSLTGSGKLFF.

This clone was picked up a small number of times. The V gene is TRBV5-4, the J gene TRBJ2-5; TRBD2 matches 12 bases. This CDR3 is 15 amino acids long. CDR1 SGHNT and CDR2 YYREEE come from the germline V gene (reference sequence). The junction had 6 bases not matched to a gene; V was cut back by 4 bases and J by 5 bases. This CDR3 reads CASSTPSGRAETQYF. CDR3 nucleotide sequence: TGTGCCAGCAGCACCCCTAGCGGGAGGGCGGAGACCCAGTACTTC.

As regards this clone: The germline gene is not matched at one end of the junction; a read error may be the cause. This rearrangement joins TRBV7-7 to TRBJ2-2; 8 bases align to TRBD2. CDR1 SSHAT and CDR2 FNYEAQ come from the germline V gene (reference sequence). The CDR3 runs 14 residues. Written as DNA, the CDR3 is TGTGCTAGCAGCTTAGCGGGACTCACCGGGGAGCTGTTTTTT. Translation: CASSLAGLTGELFF. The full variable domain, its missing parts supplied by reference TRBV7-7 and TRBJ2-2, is GAGVSQSPRYKVTKRGQDVTLRCDPISSHATLYWYQQALGQGPEFLTYFNYEAQPDKSGLPSDRFSAERPEGSISTLTIQRTEQRDSAMYRCASSLAGLTGELFFGEGSRLTVL.

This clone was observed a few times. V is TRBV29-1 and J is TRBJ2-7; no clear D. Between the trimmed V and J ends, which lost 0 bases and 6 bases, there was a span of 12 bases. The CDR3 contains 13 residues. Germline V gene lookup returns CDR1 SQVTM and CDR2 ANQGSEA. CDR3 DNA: TGCAGCGTTGAAGATGGGCAGTCATCCGAGCAGTACTTC. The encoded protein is CSVEDGQSSEQYF.

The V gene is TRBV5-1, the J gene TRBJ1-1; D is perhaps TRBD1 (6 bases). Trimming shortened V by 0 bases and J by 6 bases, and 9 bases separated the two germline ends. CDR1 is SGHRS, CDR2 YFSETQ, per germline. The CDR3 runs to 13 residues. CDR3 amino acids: CASSLGQVAEAFF. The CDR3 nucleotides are TGCGCCAGCAGCTTGGGACAGGTCGCTGAAGCTTTCTTT. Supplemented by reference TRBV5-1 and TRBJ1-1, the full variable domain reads KAGVTQTPRYLIKTRGQQVTLSCSPISGHRSVSWYQQTPGQGLQFLFEYFSETQRNKGNFPGRFSGRQFSNSRSEMNVSTLELGDSALYLCASSLGQVAEAFFGQGTRLTVV.

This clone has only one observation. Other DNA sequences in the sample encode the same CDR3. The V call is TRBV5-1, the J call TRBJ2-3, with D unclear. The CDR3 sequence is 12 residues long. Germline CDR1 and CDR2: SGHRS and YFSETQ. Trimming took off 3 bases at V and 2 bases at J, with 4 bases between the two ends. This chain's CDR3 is CASSWATDTQYF. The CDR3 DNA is TGCGCCAGCAGCTGGGCCACAGATACGCAGTATTTT.

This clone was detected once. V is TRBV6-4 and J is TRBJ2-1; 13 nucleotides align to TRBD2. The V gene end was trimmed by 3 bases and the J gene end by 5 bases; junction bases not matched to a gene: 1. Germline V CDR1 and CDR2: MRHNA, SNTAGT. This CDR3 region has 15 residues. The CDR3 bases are TGTGCCAGCAGTGAAGGGACTAGCGGGGACAATGAGCAGTTCTTC. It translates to CASSEGTSGDNEQFF.

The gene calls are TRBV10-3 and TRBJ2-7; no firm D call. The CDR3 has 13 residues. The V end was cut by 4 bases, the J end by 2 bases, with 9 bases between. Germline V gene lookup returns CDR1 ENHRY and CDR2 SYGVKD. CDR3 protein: CAISAPGAYEQYF. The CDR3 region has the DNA TGTGCCATCAGTGCCCCAGGTGCCTACGAGCAGTACTTC.

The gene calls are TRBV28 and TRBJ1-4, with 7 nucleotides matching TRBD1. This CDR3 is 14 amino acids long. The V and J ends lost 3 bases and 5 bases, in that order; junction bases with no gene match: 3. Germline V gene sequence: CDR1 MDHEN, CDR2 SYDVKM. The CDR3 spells CASSLADRNEKLFF. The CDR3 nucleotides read TGTGCCAGCAGTTTGGCGGACAGGAATGAAAAACTGTTTTTT.

CDR3 coding DNA: TGTGCCAGCAGCGTAACCGGGACAGGGGACAATGAGCAGTTCTTC. It specifies CASSVTGTGDNEQFF. V is TRBV9 and J is TRBJ2-1, with 10 nucleotides matching TRBD1. CDR3 length: 15 residues. Germline V lookup: CDR1 SGDLS, CDR2 YYNGEE. V was clipped by 1 base and J by 5 bases; unmatched bases: 3.

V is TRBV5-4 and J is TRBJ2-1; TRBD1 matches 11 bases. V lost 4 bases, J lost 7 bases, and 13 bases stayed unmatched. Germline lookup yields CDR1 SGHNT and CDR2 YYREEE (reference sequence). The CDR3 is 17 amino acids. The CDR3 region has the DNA TGTGCCAGCAGCCCGACAACCGGGACAGGGGGTCGAAATGAGCAGTTCTTC. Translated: CASSPTTGTGGRNEQFF.

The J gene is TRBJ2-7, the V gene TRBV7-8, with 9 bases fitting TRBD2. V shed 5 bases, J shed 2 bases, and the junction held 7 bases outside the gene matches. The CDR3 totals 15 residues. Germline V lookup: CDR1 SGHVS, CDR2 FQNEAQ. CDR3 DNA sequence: TGTGCCAGCAGCATAGGGACTAGCCTCCCCTACGAGCAGTACTTC. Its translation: CASSIGTSLPYEQYF.

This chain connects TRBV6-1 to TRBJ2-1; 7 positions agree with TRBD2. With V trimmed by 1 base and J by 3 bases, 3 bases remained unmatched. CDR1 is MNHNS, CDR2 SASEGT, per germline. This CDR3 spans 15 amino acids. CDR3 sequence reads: CASSEVRDYYNEQFF. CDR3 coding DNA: TGTGCCAGCAGTGAAGTAAGGGACTACTACAATGAGCAGTTCTTC.

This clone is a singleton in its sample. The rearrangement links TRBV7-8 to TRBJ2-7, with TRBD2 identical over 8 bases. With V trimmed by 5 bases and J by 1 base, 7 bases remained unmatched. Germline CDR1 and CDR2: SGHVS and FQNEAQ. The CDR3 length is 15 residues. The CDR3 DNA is TGTGCCAGCAGCCGGGAGGGGGGGCTTTCCTACGAGCAGTACTTC. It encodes CASSREGGLSYEQYF.

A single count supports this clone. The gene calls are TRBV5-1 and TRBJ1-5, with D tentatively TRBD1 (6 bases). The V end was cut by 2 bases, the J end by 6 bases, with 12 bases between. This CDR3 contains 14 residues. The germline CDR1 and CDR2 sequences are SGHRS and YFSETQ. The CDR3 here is CASSFGGAGQPQHF. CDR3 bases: TGCGCCAGCAGCTTTGGGGGGGCGGGTCAGCCCCAGCATTTT.

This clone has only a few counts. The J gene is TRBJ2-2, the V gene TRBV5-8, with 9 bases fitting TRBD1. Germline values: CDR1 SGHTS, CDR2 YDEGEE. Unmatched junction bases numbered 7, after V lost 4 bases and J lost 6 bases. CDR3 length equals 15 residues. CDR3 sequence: CASSVRDRVSGELFF. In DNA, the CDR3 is TGTGCCAGCAGCGTCCGGGACAGGGTCTCCGGGGAGCTGTTTTTT.

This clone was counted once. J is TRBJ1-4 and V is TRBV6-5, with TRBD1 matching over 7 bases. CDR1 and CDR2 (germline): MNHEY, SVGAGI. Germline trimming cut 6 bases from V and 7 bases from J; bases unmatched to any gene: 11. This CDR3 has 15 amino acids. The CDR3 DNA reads TGTGCCAGCAGACCGAAGACAGGGTTCGGTGAAAAACTGTTTTTT. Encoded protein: CASRPKTGFGEKLFF.

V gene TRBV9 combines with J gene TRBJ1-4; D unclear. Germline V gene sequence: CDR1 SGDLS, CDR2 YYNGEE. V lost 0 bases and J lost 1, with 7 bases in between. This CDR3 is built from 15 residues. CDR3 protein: CASSVAGLTNEKLFF. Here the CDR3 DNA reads TGTGCCAGCAGCGTAGCGGGGTTAACTAATGAAAAACTGTTTTTT.

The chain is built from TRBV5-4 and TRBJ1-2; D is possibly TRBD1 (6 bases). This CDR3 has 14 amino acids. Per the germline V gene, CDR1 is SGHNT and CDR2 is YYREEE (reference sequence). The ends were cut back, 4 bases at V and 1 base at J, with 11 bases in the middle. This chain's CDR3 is CASSIGQNNYGYTF. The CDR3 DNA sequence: TGTGCCAGCAGCATTGGACAGAATAACTATGGCTACACCTTC.

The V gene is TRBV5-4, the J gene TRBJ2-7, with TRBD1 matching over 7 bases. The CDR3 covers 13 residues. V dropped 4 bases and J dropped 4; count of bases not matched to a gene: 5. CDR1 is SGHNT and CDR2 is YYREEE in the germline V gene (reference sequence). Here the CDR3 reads CASSPGGRYEQYF. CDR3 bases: TGTGCCAGCAGCCCAGGGGGAAGATACGAGCAGTACTTC.

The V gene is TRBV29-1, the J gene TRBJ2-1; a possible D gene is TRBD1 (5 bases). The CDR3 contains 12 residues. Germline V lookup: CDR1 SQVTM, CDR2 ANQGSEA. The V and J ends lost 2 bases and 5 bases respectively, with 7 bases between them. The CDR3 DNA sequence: TGCAGCGTTGAAAGGACAAACAATGAGCAGTTCTTC. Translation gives CSVERTNNEQFF.

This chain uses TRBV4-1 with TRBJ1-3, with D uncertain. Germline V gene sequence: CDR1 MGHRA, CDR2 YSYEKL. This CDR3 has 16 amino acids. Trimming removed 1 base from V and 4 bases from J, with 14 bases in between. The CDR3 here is CASSQGNPGLGNTIYF. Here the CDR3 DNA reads TGCGCCAGCAGCCAAGGAAATCCAGGTCTCGGAAACACCATATATTTT.